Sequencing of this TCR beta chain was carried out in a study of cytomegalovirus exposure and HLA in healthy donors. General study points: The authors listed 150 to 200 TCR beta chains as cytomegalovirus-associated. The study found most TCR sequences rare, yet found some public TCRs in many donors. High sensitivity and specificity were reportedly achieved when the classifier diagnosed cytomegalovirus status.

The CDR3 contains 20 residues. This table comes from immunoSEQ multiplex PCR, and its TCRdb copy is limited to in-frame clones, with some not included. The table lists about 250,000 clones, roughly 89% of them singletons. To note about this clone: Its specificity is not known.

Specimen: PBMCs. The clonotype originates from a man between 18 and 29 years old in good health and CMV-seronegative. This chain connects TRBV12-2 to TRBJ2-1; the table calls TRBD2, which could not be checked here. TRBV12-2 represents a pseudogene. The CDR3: CASRSRLGSSGRSWCNEQFF. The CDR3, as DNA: TGTGCAAGTCGCTCCCGGCTGGGGTCTAGCGGGAGAAGTTGGTGCAATGAGCAGTTCTTC.